This is a list of T cell receptor beta chains from one sample in a study of CD8 T cells in Susac syndrome. A single record per CDR3 protein comes from TCRdb applying MiXCR to the immunoSEQ multiplex PCR reads. Of some 96,000 distinct CDR3 sequences listed, 95% were seen once; the top ten hold less than 0.35%. Sequencing was performed on CD8+ T cells from PBMCs. Source of these receptors: a human donor with Susac syndrome. Both conserved end residues are part of each CDR3. A D gene is named only where the DNA matches it firmly. Only part of the rows carry a size: once, few, many, or a class if the clone is expanded.

j_gene,abundance,v_gene,d_gene,CDR3aa,CDR3nt
TRBJ1-4,few,TRBV4-2,TRBD1,CASSQDEGGGDEKLFF,TGTGCCAGCAGCCAAGATGAAGGGGGCGGGGATGAAAAACTGTTTTTT
TRBJ2-1,NA,TRBV20-1,NA,CSAPTGNFYYNEQFF,TGCAGTGCCCCAACAGGAAACTTTTATTACAATGAGCAGTTCTTC
TRBJ2-7,NA,TRBV28,TRBD2,CASNLSGGAHEQYF,TGTGCCAGCAATTTATCGGGGGGAGCGCACGAGCAGTACTTC
TRBJ2-5,NA,TRBV15,NA,CATSREGLQGTETQYF,TGTGCCACCAGCAGAGAGGGTCTTCAGGGAACAGAGACCCAGTACTTC
TRBJ1-5,NA,TRBV15,TRBD1,CATSRGTGRQPQHF,TGTGCCACCAGCAGAGGGACAGGGAGGCAGCCCCAGCATTTT
TRBJ2-3,NA,TRBV29-1,NA,CSVEVRADTQYF,TGCAGCGTTGAAGTTAGGGCAGATACGCAGTATTTT
TRBJ2-6,NA,TRBV23-1,NA,CASTRGTGANVLTF,TGCGCCAGTACCCGGGGAACTGGGGCCAACGTCCTGACTTTC
TRBJ2-5,NA,TRBV29-1,TRBD2,CSVRLAGAGETQYF,TGCAGCGTCCGTCTAGCGGGAGCGGGGGAGACCCAGTACTTC
TRBJ2-5,NA,TRBV23-1,NA,CASSLLAKETQYF,TGCGCCAGCAGTCTGCTAGCAAAAGAGACCCAGTACTTC
TRBJ2-7,NA,TRBV27,NA,CASSLTGRYEQYF,TGTGCCAGCAGTTTAACAGGTCGTTACGAGCAGTACTTC
TRBJ2-5,once,TRBV2,TRBD1,CASSPGQGVDEETQYF,TGTGCCAGCAGCCCGGGACAGGGGGTCGACGAGGAGACCCAGTACTTC
TRBJ2-1,NA,TRBV4-1,NA,CASSQDLASNEQFF,TGCGCCAGCAGCCAAGATCTCGCCAGTAATGAGCAGTTCTTC
TRBJ2-5,NA,TRBV4-1,TRBD2,CASSTSGAYQETQYF,TGCGCCAGCAGTACTAGCGGGGCCTATCAAGAGACCCAGTACTTC
TRBJ2-3,NA,TRBV12-5,TRBD1,CASGRDRVGDTQYF,TGTGCTAGTGGCCGAGACAGGGTCGGAGATACGCAGTATTTT
TRBJ2-7,NA,TRBV28,NA,CASSREAYEQYF,TGTGCCAGCAGCCGGGAAGCCTACGAGCAGTACTTC
TRBJ1-1,NA,TRBV5-1,NA,CASSLAGWSEGTEAFF,TGCGCCAGCAGCTTAGCAGGGTGGTCTGAGGGCACTGAAGCTTTCTTT
TRBJ2-7,NA,TRBV12-3/TRBV12-4,NA,CASAGPSARAYEQYF,TGTGCCAGCGCTGGGCCTAGCGCCCGAGCCTACGAGCAGTACTTC
TRBJ2-7,NA,TRBV20-1,NA,CSAKDTGETYEQYF,TGCAGTGCTAAGGACACGGGCGAGACGTACGAGCAGTACTTC
TRBJ1-1,NA,TRBV4-1,NA,CASSHVQGEAFF,TGCGCCAGCAGCCACGTACAGGGTGAAGCTTTCTTT
TRBJ1-4,NA,TRBV2,TRBD1,CASSATGAANEKLFF,TGTGCCAGCAGCGCGACAGGGGCAGCTAATGAAAAACTGTTTTTT
TRBJ2-3,once,TRBV15,NA,CATQAGTDTQYF,TGTGCCACCCAAGCTGGCACAGATACGCAGTATTTT
TRBJ2-1,NA,TRBV7-9,TRBD2,CASSALPTSGSYNEQFF,TGTGCCAGCAGCGCCCTCCCTACTAGCGGGTCCTACAATGAGCAGTTCTTC
TRBJ2-7,NA,TRBV18,NA,CASSSRSDNYEQYF,TGTGCCAGCTCATCCCGGAGCGACAACTACGAGCAGTACTTC
TRBJ2-2,NA,TRBV7-9,NA,CASSSGRTGELFF,TGTGCCAGCAGCTCCGGGCGCACCGGGGAGCTGTTTTTT
TRBJ2-1,NA,TRBV29-1,NA,CSVGGASVGQFF,TGCAGCGTTGGGGGGGCTTCCGTCGGGCAGTTCTTC
TRBJ1-2,once,TRBV29-1,NA,CSVEDLGANGYTF,TGCAGCGTTGAAGATCTGGGGGCAAATGGCTACACCTTC